This paragraph reports one TCR beta chain. This clonotype has only a few counts. Its antigen target is currently unknown. Per-base quality was not reported, and no clone a single base away is much larger than it. The library was made by 5' RACE. Sequencing was carried out with an Illumina MiSeq. The public reads were reprocessed in TCRdb via fastp at Q25 and MiXCR, keeping in-frame beta chains. Rows matching on CDR3 protein sequence are summarized as one entry with the most common DNA and genes. This sample is represented by 39,000 or so distinct CDR3 sequences; roughly 8.2% of them were singletons. Of the sample, approximately 2.6% is held by the ten largest clones. This sample stems from a study of chronic HIV infection and antiretroviral therapy (dated by TCRdb to the mid-2010s). Including cysteine and phenylalanine, the CDR3 has 13 amino acids. The DNA shown is the 39-base CDR3, in frame from base 1. Reading the germline V gene (reference sequence) gives CDR1 DFQATT and CDR2 SNEGSKA. V was cut back by 5 bases and J by 2 bases, leaving a gap of 9 bases between them.

The sequenced material came from peripheral blood. The chain uses TRBV20-1 and TRBJ1-4; no D gene can be assigned with confidence. The clonotype originates from an adult who had HIV and had not received antiretroviral therapy, or was an uninfected healthy control (not recorded which). The CDR3 protein is CSAPTATNEKLFF. The nucleotides read TGCAGTGCTCCGACGGCTACTAATGAAAAACTGTTTTTT.